This T cell receptor beta chain emerged from a study of blood T cell repertoires in COVID-19. Study details: From the United States, Italy and Spain came samples of acute and convalescent COVID-19.

In the authors' methods: From reference gene primer amplification, estimates of nucleated cell counts were derived. Assay used: immunoSEQ multiplex PCR; TCRdb lists only in-frame clones, some missing. From that table come the V and J calls and clone size; the DNA was used to work out D and trimming. This table has around 230,000 clones, 83% appearing once. Trimming at V came to 6 bases and at J to 7 bases, leaving 6 bases not matched to a gene. Germline V gene sequence: CDR1 SNHLY, CDR2 FYNNEI. CDR3 length equals 13 residues. The sample comprised peripheral blood. The rearrangement joins TRBV2 to TRBJ1-2; TRBD1 aligns across 9 bases. The origin of this receptor is a middle-aged woman with active or convalescent COVID-19. Here the CDR3 DNA reads TGTGCCAGCAGCCGGGACAGGGACTCTGGCTACACCTTC. This translates into CASSRDRDSGYTF.